A selection of T cell receptor beta chains follows, all from one sample in a study of T cells in localized non-small cell lung cancer. The table came from immunoSEQ multiplex PCR; TCRdb's copy has only in-frame clones and leaves some out. This sample yields 33,000 or so clones, of which more than 65% are seen a single time; around 16% belongs to the top ten. Sequenced material: peripheral blood, taken before any cancer treatment. These receptors were collected from a male donor older than 55 with stage III squamous cell lung carcinoma. Each CDR3 is given with its conserved first and last residue. A D gene is named only where the DNA matches it firmly.

TRBD1,TRBV5-1,TRBJ2-1,CASSLVQGAYNEQFF,TGCGCCAGCAGCTTGGTGCAGGGGGCCTACAATGAGCAGTTCTTC
TRBD1,TRBV30,TRBJ2-7,CAWSVRGSGQGQTSEQYF,TGTGCCTGGAGTGTACGGGGTAGTGGACAGGGGCAAACCTCCGAGCAGTACTTC
NA,TRBV7-2,TRBJ2-7,CASSLGLDGREQYF,TGTGCCAGCAGCTTAGGTCTCGACGGGAGAGAGCAGTACTTC
NA,TRBV7-9,TRBJ1-1,CASSLGGMSAEAFF,TGTGCCAGCAGCTTAGGGGGTATGAGCGCTGAAGCTTTCTTT
NA,TRBV7-9,TRBJ1-2,CASSLLGLPAGYTF,TGTGCCAGCAGCTTATTGGGTCTTCCGGCGGGCTACACCTTC
NA,TRBV30,TRBJ1-2,CAWSVQADYGYTF,TGTGCCTGGAGCGTACAGGCGGACTATGGCTACACCTTC
NA,TRBV9,TRBJ2-4,CASSPSPIKNIQYF,TGTGCCAGCAGCCCCAGTCCGATCAAAAACATTCAGTACTTC
TRBD1,TRBV19,TRBJ1-2,CASRDHLRGQENGYTF,TGTGCCAGTAGAGACCACCTCAGGGGGCAAGAGAACGGCTACACCTTC
NA,TRBV4-1,TRBJ1-3,CASSLGRGANTIYF,TGCGCCAGCAGCCTCGGCAGGGGAGCAAACACCATATATTTT
TRBD1,TRBV5-1,TRBJ2-7,CASSWGGQGPYEQYF,TGCGCCAGCAGCTGGGGTGGACAGGGCCCCTACGAGCAGTACTTC
NA,TRBV18,TRBJ1-3,CASSLQGGNTIYF,TGTGCCAGCTCTCTACAGGGTGGAAACACCATATATTTT
NA,TRBV6-5,TRBJ2-2,CASSYSTHTGELFF,TGTGCCAGCAGTTACTCGACTCACACCGGGGAGCTGTTTTTT
NA,TRBV5-4,TRBJ2-3,CASSLSDTQYF,TGTGCCAGCAGCTTGTCAGATACGCAGTATTTT